A selection of T cell receptor beta chains follows, all from one sample in a study of identical twins. Via MiXCR, TCRdb re-called the 5' RACE reads, giving one row per CDR3 protein. The repertoire has 420,000 or so distinct CDR3 sequences, around 20% of them found once; the top ten carry more than 10%. The sequenced sample was naive T cells sorted from blood. The receptor source for this set is a man aged 50-59 years in good health. Both conserved end residues are part of each CDR3. A D gene is named only where the DNA matches it firmly. Clone size is stated in some rows and not others, as once, few, many or a class when expanded.

CDR3 length: 14; clone size: many; V gene: TRBV20-1; J gene: TRBJ2-7; D gene: -; CDR3 protein: CSAVVGGPNYEQYF; CDR3 DNA: TGCAGTGCCGTTGTTGGGGGACCTAACTACGAGCAGTACTTC
CDR3 length: 15; clone size: -; V gene: TRBV4-2; J gene: TRBJ2-3; D gene: TRBD1; CDR3 protein: CASSQPGGVTDTQYF; CDR3 DNA: TGTGCCAGCAGCCAACCAGGGGGAGTCACAGATACGCAGTATTTT
CDR3 length: 16; clone size: -; V gene: TRBV6-5; J gene: TRBJ2-2; D gene: TRBD2; CDR3 protein: CASSHLAGGPTGELFF; CDR3 DNA: TGTGCCAGCAGTCACCTAGCGGGGGGGCCAACCGGGGAGCTGTTTTTT
CDR3 length: 16; clone size: -; V gene: TRBV20-1; J gene: TRBJ2-1; D gene: TRBD1; CDR3 protein: CSASDIRDRVSNEQFF; CDR3 DNA: TGCAGTGCTAGTGATATCCGGGACAGGGTGAGCAATGAGCAGTTCTTC
CDR3 length: 15; clone size: -; V gene: TRBV18; J gene: TRBJ1-2; D gene: -; CDR3 protein: CASSPQEGRGYGYTF; CDR3 DNA: TGTGCCAGCTCACCACAGGAGGGAAGGGGCTATGGCTACACCTTC
CDR3 length: 15; clone size: -; V gene: TRBV7-2; J gene: TRBJ2-3; D gene: -; CDR3 protein: CASSLTSAATDTQYF; CDR3 DNA: TGTGCCAGCAGCTTAACTTCCGCAGCCACAGATACGCAGTATTTT
CDR3 length: 13; clone size: many; V gene: TRBV20-1; J gene: TRBJ2-7; D gene: -; CDR3 protein: CSASDHFSYEQYF; CDR3 DNA: TGCAGTGCATCGGACCATTTCTCCTACGAGCAGTACTTC
CDR3 length: 18; clone size: few; V gene: TRBV12-3/TRBV12-4; J gene: TRBJ2-6; D gene: TRBD1; CDR3 protein: CASSRDLGQGSGANVLTF; CDR3 DNA: TGTGCCAGCAGTCGAGACTTAGGACAGGGTTCAGGGGCCAACGTCCTGACTTTC
CDR3 length: 14; clone size: few; V gene: TRBV5-1; J gene: TRBJ1-2; D gene: -; CDR3 protein: CASSLEEGNYGYTF; CDR3 DNA: TGCGCCAGCAGCTTGGAGGAGGGGAACTATGGCTACACCTTC
CDR3 length: 11; clone size: many; V gene: TRBV24-1; J gene: TRBJ2-7; D gene: -; CDR3 protein: CATSDFYEQYF; CDR3 DNA: TGTGCCACCAGTGATTTCTACGAGCAGTACTTC
CDR3 length: 18; clone size: many; V gene: TRBV6-1; J gene: TRBJ2-5; D gene: -; CDR3 protein: CASSLKKTRLAGQETQYF; CDR3 DNA: TGTGCCAGCAGCCTAAAGAAAACCCGTCTTGCGGGGCAAGAGACCCAGTACTTC
CDR3 length: 15; clone size: few; V gene: TRBV24-1; J gene: TRBJ2-3; D gene: -; CDR3 protein: CATSDLRDSTDTQYF; CDR3 DNA: TGTGCCACCAGTGATTTGCGGGACAGCACAGATACGCAGTATTTT
CDR3 length: 14; clone size: few; V gene: TRBV29-1; J gene: TRBJ1-1; D gene: -; CDR3 protein: CSVEDQASATEAFF; CDR3 DNA: TGCAGCGTTGAAGATCAGGCGTCAGCCACTGAAGCTTTCTTT
CDR3 length: 14; clone size: few; V gene: TRBV6-2/TRBV6-3; J gene: TRBJ2-5; D gene: TRBD1; CDR3 protein: CASRFDRAQETQYF; CDR3 DNA: TGTGCCAGCAGATTCGACAGGGCCCAAGAGACCCAGTACTTC
CDR3 length: 17; clone size: -; V gene: TRBV10-3; J gene: TRBJ2-2; D gene: TRBD1; CDR3 protein: CAITRTGGSSNTGELFF; CDR3 DNA: TGTGCCATCACCCGGACAGGGGGCTCCTCCAACACCGGGGAGCTGTTTTTT
CDR3 length: 14; clone size: many; V gene: TRBV29-1; J gene: TRBJ2-3; D gene: -; CDR3 protein: CSVVEGSGADTQYF; CDR3 DNA: TGCAGCGTTGTAGAGGGTAGCGGTGCAGATACGCAGTATTTT
CDR3 length: 21; clone size: -; V gene: TRBV12-3/TRBV12-4; J gene: TRBJ2-2; D gene: -; CDR3 protein: CASSFPFPGIRPQIGAGELFF; CDR3 DNA: TGTGCCAGCAGTTTCCCCTTTCCCGGGATACGTCCCCAAATTGGCGCCGGGGAGCTGTTTTTT
CDR3 length: 13; clone size: -; V gene: TRBV2; J gene: TRBJ2-2; D gene: -; CDR3 protein: CASSDGRGGELFF; CDR3 DNA: TGTGCCAGCAGTGATGGCCGGGGAGGGGAGCTGTTTTTT
CDR3 length: 18; clone size: many; V gene: TRBV6-2/TRBV6-3; J gene: TRBJ2-1; D gene: -; CDR3 protein: CASSYSRGRAYSYNEQFF; CDR3 DNA: TGTGCCAGCAGTTACTCGCGGGGGCGGGCCTACTCCTACAATGAGCAGTTCTTC
CDR3 length: 15; clone size: -; V gene: TRBV6-2/TRBV6-3; J gene: TRBJ1-4; D gene: -; CDR3 protein: CASSGPGIGNEKLFF; CDR3 DNA: TGTGCCAGCAGTGGGCCGGGAATCGGGAATGAAAAACTGTTTTTT
CDR3 length: 15; clone size: -; V gene: TRBV20-1; J gene: TRBJ1-6; D gene: -; CDR3 protein: CSARDHQGRSSPLHF; CDR3 DNA: TGCAGTGCTAGAGATCATCAGGGGAGGAGTTCACCCCTCCACTTT
CDR3 length: 14; clone size: -; V gene: TRBV30; J gene: TRBJ2-7; D gene: -; CDR3 protein: CAWSVGSDSYEQYF; CDR3 DNA: TGTGCCTGGAGTGTTGGTTCGGACTCCTACGAGCAGTACTTC
CDR3 length: 16; clone size: -; V gene: TRBV13; J gene: TRBJ1-3; D gene: -; CDR3 protein: CASSRTQSSAGNTIYF; CDR3 DNA: TGTGCCAGCAGCAGGACTCAGTCGAGCGCTGGAAACACCATATATTTT
CDR3 length: 14; clone size: -; V gene: TRBV28; J gene: TRBJ2-1; D gene: TRBD1; CDR3 protein: CASSSTGAYNEQFF; CDR3 DNA: TGTGCCAGCAGTTCGACAGGGGCTTACAATGAGCAGTTCTTC
CDR3 length: 15; clone size: -; V gene: TRBV6-2/TRBV6-3; J gene: TRBJ2-7; D gene: -; CDR3 protein: CASSWQGTDAYEQYF; CDR3 DNA: TGTGCCAGCAGTTGGCAAGGGACGGACGCCTACGAGCAGTACTTC
CDR3 length: 17; clone size: many; V gene: TRBV5-1; J gene: TRBJ2-1; D gene: -; CDR3 protein: CASSPYARVRSYNEQFF; CDR3 DNA: TGCGCCAGCAGCCCCTACGCCAGGGTTCGATCCTACAATGAGCAGTTCTTC